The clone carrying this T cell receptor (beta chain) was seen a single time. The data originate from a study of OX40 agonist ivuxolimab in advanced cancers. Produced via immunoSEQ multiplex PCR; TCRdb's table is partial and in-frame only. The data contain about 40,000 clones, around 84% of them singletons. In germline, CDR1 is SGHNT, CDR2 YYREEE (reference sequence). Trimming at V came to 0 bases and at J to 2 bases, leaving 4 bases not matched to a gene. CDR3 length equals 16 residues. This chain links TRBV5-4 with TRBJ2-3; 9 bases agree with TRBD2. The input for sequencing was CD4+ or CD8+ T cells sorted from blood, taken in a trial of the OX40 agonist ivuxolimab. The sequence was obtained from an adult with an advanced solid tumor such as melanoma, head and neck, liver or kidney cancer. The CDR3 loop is CASSLEAGGVTDTQYF. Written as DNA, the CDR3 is TGTGCCAGCAGCTTGGAGGCGGGGGGGGTCACAGATACGCAGTATTTT. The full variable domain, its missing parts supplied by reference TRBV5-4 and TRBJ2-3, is ETGVTQSPTHLIKTRGQQVTLRCSSQSGHNTVSWYQQALGQGPQFIFQYYREEENGRGNFPPRFSGLQFPNYSSELNVNALELDDSALYLCASSLEAGGVTDTQYFGPGTRLTVL.